The rows below give T cell receptor beta chains drawn from one sample of a study of T cells after yellow fever vaccination. MiXCR, applied by TCRdb to the 5' RACE reads, yields one record per CDR3 protein. The table has almost 600,000 distinct CDR3 sequences, roughly 14% seen once. The starting material was PBMCs, obtained on the day of the yellow fever booster vaccination. These receptors were collected from a man aged 30 to 39 who received the YFV17D yellow fever vaccine. CDR3s include the opening cysteine and the closing phenylalanine or tryptophan. Each record gives: J gene, D gene, clone size, V gene, CDR3 DNA, CDR3 protein. The D gene is left open where the match is weak. Where a row states a size, it is once, few, many or the class of an expanded clone; other rows omit it.

J gene: TRBJ2-1; D gene: NA; clone size: many; V gene: TRBV5-6; CDR3 DNA: TGTGCCAGCAGCTTTCAGGGTCATAATGAGCAGTTCTTC; CDR3 protein: CASSFQGHNEQFF
J gene: TRBJ2-7; D gene: NA; clone size: NA; V gene: TRBV13; CDR3 DNA: TGTGCCAGCAGCATATCAATGATTGGGGAGCAGTACTTC; CDR3 protein: CASSISMIGEQYF
J gene: TRBJ2-1; D gene: TRBD2; clone size: many; V gene: TRBV7-2; CDR3 DNA: TGTGCCAGCAGCCCCCTTAGCGGGAGGGGTTACAATGAGCAGTTCTTC; CDR3 protein: CASSPLSGRGYNEQFF
J gene: TRBJ2-7; D gene: NA; clone size: NA; V gene: TRBV2; CDR3 DNA: TGTGCCAGCACCGCCCTGGTTGAGCAGTACTTC; CDR3 protein: CASTALVEQYF
J gene: TRBJ2-7; D gene: NA; clone size: few; V gene: TRBV23-1; CDR3 DNA: TGCGCCAGCAGTCGCGGGACCACCGGTATATACGAGCAGTACTTC; CDR3 protein: CASSRGTTGIYEQYF
J gene: TRBJ2-2; D gene: TRBD1; clone size: NA; V gene: TRBV12-3/TRBV12-4; CDR3 DNA: TGTGCCAGCAGTTGGACAGGGGGCGGTAGCGGGGAGCTGTTTTTT; CDR3 protein: CASSWTGGGSGELFF
J gene: TRBJ1-5; D gene: TRBD1; clone size: NA; V gene: TRBV6-5; CDR3 DNA: TGTGCCAGCAGGCCCGGACAGGGGATTCAGCCCCAGCATTTT; CDR3 protein: CASRPGQGIQPQHF
J gene: TRBJ1-2; D gene: NA; clone size: few; V gene: TRBV28; CDR3 DNA: TGTGCCAGCAGACCATTCTGGACAGCGAACCATGGCTACACCTTC; CDR3 protein: CASRPFWTANHGYTF
J gene: TRBJ2-3; D gene: NA; clone size: NA; V gene: TRBV20-1; CDR3 DNA: TGCAGTGCTAGAGATTGGGGCGGCACAGATACGCAGTATTTT; CDR3 protein: CSARDWGGTDTQYF
J gene: TRBJ2-5; D gene: NA; clone size: few; V gene: TRBV29-1; CDR3 DNA: TGCAGCGGCGAATTTGCACTTACCCAGTACTTC; CDR3 protein: CSGEFALTQYF
J gene: TRBJ2-5; D gene: NA; clone size: NA; V gene: TRBV20-1; CDR3 DNA: TGCAGTGCCGTTCAGGGAGAGACCCAGTACTTC; CDR3 protein: CSAVQGETQYF
J gene: TRBJ2-7; D gene: TRBD2; clone size: few; V gene: TRBV18; CDR3 DNA: TGTGCCAGCTCACCCTCCGGACCGGGAGGGCGTTCCGAGCAGTACTTC; CDR3 protein: CASSPSGPGGRSEQYF
J gene: TRBJ2-1; D gene: TRBD2; clone size: NA; V gene: TRBV12-3/TRBV12-4; CDR3 DNA: TGTGCCAGCACCCTCTTAGCGGGAGGAAAGGATGAGCAGTTCTTC; CDR3 protein: CASTLLAGGKDEQFF
J gene: TRBJ1-5; D gene: NA; clone size: NA; V gene: TRBV19; CDR3 DNA: TGTGCGGGGGGGGACAATCAGCCCCAGCATTTT; CDR3 protein: CAGGDNQPQHF
J gene: TRBJ2-3; D gene: NA; clone size: NA; V gene: TRBV15; CDR3 DNA: TGTGCCACCAGCAGATCCGGGAGCGGTGCAGATACGCAGTATTTT; CDR3 protein: CATSRSGSGADTQYF
J gene: TRBJ2-7; D gene: TRBD1; clone size: few; V gene: TRBV12-3/TRBV12-4; CDR3 DNA: TGTGCCATAGGTCCGGGACAGGCGGACTACGAGCAGTACTTC; CDR3 protein: CAIGPGQADYEQYF
J gene: TRBJ1-1; D gene: NA; clone size: NA; V gene: TRBV29-1; CDR3 DNA: TGCAGCGTTGACGCAGGGCTACTGGAAGGAGAAGCTTTCTTT; CDR3 protein: CSVDAGLLEGEAFF
J gene: TRBJ2-7; D gene: TRBD1; clone size: NA; V gene: TRBV7-2; CDR3 DNA: TGTGCCAGCAGCTGGGGACAGGGGAGCGGCTACGAGCAGTACTTC; CDR3 protein: CASSWGQGSGYEQYF
J gene: TRBJ2-7; D gene: NA; clone size: few; V gene: TRBV5-1; CDR3 DNA: TGCGCCAGCTCCATGACTTTTAACGAGCAGTACTTC; CDR3 protein: CASSMTFNEQYF
J gene: TRBJ2-3; D gene: TRBD2; clone size: few; V gene: TRBV7-2; CDR3 DNA: TGTGCCAGCAGACGACTAGCGGGAGTTGTCACAGATACGCAGTATTTT; CDR3 protein: CASRRLAGVVTDTQYF
J gene: TRBJ2-5; D gene: NA; clone size: few; V gene: TRBV10-3; CDR3 DNA: TGTGCCATCAGTGACCAAGAGACCCAGTACTTC; CDR3 protein: CAISDQETQYF
J gene: TRBJ2-5; D gene: NA; clone size: many; V gene: TRBV7-2; CDR3 DNA: TGTGCCAGCAGCTTAGGGCGGGCCCTCTATCAAGAGACCCAGTACTTC; CDR3 protein: CASSLGRALYQETQYF
J gene: TRBJ2-1; D gene: NA; clone size: NA; V gene: TRBV9; CDR3 DNA: TGTGCCAGCAGCGTCTCCGGGACCGCCTACAATGAGCAGTTCTTC; CDR3 protein: CASSVSGTAYNEQFF
J gene: TRBJ2-5; D gene: TRBD2; clone size: NA; V gene: TRBV7-9; CDR3 DNA: TGTGCCAGCAGCGCCGGACTAGCCGGGGGTTCGGTAGAGACCCAGTACTTC; CDR3 protein: CASSAGLAGGSVETQYF
J gene: TRBJ2-7; D gene: TRBD2; clone size: many; V gene: TRBV10-2; CDR3 DNA: TGTGCCAGCAGACTAGCGGGAGTTTACGAGCAGTACTTC; CDR3 protein: CASRLAGVYEQYF
J gene: TRBJ2-3; D gene: TRBD1; clone size: NA; V gene: TRBV2; CDR3 DNA: TGTGCCAGCAGGGACGACAGGGCAGATACGCAGTATTTT; CDR3 protein: CASRDDRADTQYF
J gene: TRBJ2-1; D gene: NA; clone size: NA; V gene: TRBV12-3/TRBV12-4; CDR3 DNA: TGTGCCAGCAGTTTTCCCTTCAGTGAGCAGTTCTTC; CDR3 protein: CASSFPFSEQFF
J gene: TRBJ2-7; D gene: NA; clone size: NA; V gene: TRBV5-8; CDR3 DNA: TGTGCCAGCAGCTGGATTACAGGCGTTGCTGCCTACGAGCAGTACTTC; CDR3 protein: CASSWITGVAAYEQYF
J gene: TRBJ1-1; D gene: TRBD1; clone size: few; V gene: TRBV15; CDR3 DNA: TGTGCCACCAGCAGAGTCGGACAGGCCATGAACACTGAAGCTTTCTTT; CDR3 protein: CATSRVGQAMNTEAFF
J gene: TRBJ1-2; D gene: NA; clone size: few; V gene: TRBV24-1; CDR3 DNA: TGTGCCACCAGTGAAAAGGACAGTGGCTACACCTTC; CDR3 protein: CATSEKDSGYTF
J gene: TRBJ1-2; D gene: TRBD1; clone size: NA; V gene: TRBV28; CDR3 DNA: TGTGCCAGCGGACCAGGGGGCAGCTATGGCTACACCTTC; CDR3 protein: CASGPGGSYGYTF
J gene: TRBJ2-7; D gene: TRBD1; clone size: NA; V gene: TRBV5-6; CDR3 DNA: TGTGCCAGCAGCTTGCTGGACAGGCGATCCTACGAGCAGTACTTC; CDR3 protein: CASSLLDRRSYEQYF
J gene: TRBJ1-2; D gene: NA; clone size: NA; V gene: TRBV20-1; CDR3 DNA: TGCAGTGCTAGAGGGACGGCGGGCTACACCTTC; CDR3 protein: CSARGTAGYTF
J gene: TRBJ1-5; D gene: NA; clone size: NA; V gene: TRBV6-5; CDR3 DNA: TGTGCCAGCAGTCACCGGGACGGCATCGGAGATCAGCCCCAGCATTTT; CDR3 protein: CASSHRDGIGDQPQHF
J gene: TRBJ2-3; D gene: NA; clone size: NA; V gene: TRBV6-6; CDR3 DNA: TGTGCCAGCCGCCTCCTCACAGATACGCAGTATTTT; CDR3 protein: CASRLLTDTQYF
J gene: TRBJ2-7; D gene: TRBD2; clone size: NA; V gene: TRBV7-2; CDR3 DNA: TGTGCCAGCAGCTTCCGCTCCAGCGGGAGAGGTGAAGAGCAGTACTTC; CDR3 protein: CASSFRSSGRGEEQYF
J gene: TRBJ2-1; D gene: TRBD2; clone size: NA; V gene: TRBV6-2/TRBV6-3; CDR3 DNA: TGTGCCAGCAGTTATTCTAGCGGGACTAGGCCCAATGAGCAGTTCTTC; CDR3 protein: CASSYSSGTRPNEQFF
J gene: TRBJ2-3; D gene: TRBD2; clone size: NA; V gene: TRBV24-1; CDR3 DNA: TGTGCCACCAGTGACACAGCGGGAAGTGATGCGCAGTATTTT; CDR3 protein: CATSDTAGSDAQYF
J gene: TRBJ1-4; D gene: TRBD1; clone size: NA; V gene: TRBV20-1; CDR3 DNA: TGCAGTGCCCCACAGGGGCAAGTATATGAAAAACTGTTTTTT; CDR3 protein: CSAPQGQVYEKLFF
J gene: TRBJ2-2; D gene: NA; clone size: NA; V gene: TRBV7-2; CDR3 DNA: TGTGCCAGCAGTAGAACTGGCGGAGCGAACACCGGGGAGCTGTTTTTT; CDR3 protein: CASSRTGGANTGELFF
J gene: TRBJ2-3; D gene: NA; clone size: NA; V gene: TRBV6-5; CDR3 DNA: TGTGCCAGTCGGAGTTTGGATACGCAGTATTTT; CDR3 protein: CASRSLDTQYF
J gene: TRBJ2-1; D gene: NA; clone size: NA; V gene: TRBV28; CDR3 DNA: TGTGCCAGCAGCCCTGGACAAATGAATGAGCAGTTCTTC; CDR3 protein: CASSPGQMNEQFF
J gene: TRBJ2-7; D gene: TRBD2; clone size: many; V gene: TRBV20-1; CDR3 DNA: TGCAGTGCTAGGCTAGCGGAGTACGAGCAGTACTTC; CDR3 protein: CSARLAEYEQYF
J gene: TRBJ2-7; D gene: NA; clone size: many; V gene: TRBV7-9; CDR3 DNA: TGTGCCAGCAGCTTAGGACTAGGGACCTACGAGCAGTACTTC; CDR3 protein: CASSLGLGTYEQYF
J gene: TRBJ2-3; D gene: NA; clone size: NA; V gene: TRBV6-5; CDR3 DNA: TGTGCCAGCAGTTACAGTCGCGGCGGGACTAGCACAGATACGCAGTATTTT; CDR3 protein: CASSYSRGGTSTDTQYF
J gene: TRBJ2-7; D gene: NA; clone size: NA; V gene: TRBV27; CDR3 DNA: TGTGCCAGCAGTTTATCATTCGTCTCCTACGAGCAGTACTTC; CDR3 protein: CASSLSFVSYEQYF
J gene: TRBJ2-5; D gene: NA; clone size: few; V gene: TRBV5-1; CDR3 DNA: TGCGCCAGCAGCTTGGCCTACAGGGCTGAAGAGACCCAGTACTTC; CDR3 protein: CASSLAYRAEETQYF
J gene: TRBJ2-2; D gene: NA; clone size: few; V gene: TRBV30; CDR3 DNA: TGTGCCTTAGTTGCAGCGAACACCGGGGAGCTGTTTTTT; CDR3 protein: CALVAANTGELFF
J gene: TRBJ2-6; D gene: NA; clone size: NA; V gene: TRBV9; CDR3 DNA: TGTGCCAGCAGCGTAGGCGTGACCTCTGGGGCCAACGTCCTGACTTTC; CDR3 protein: CASSVGVTSGANVLTF
J gene: TRBJ1-1; D gene: NA; clone size: many; V gene: TRBV20-1; CDR3 DNA: TGCAGTGCTTCCCATCGACAGAGAGGTACTGAAGCTTTCTTT; CDR3 protein: CSASHRQRGTEAFF
J gene: TRBJ1-3; D gene: NA; clone size: NA; V gene: TRBV5-4; CDR3 DNA: TGTGCCATCGGGCCGGGTATGGGTGGAAACACCATATATTTT; CDR3 protein: CAIGPGMGGNTIYF
J gene: TRBJ2-2; D gene: TRBD2; clone size: NA; V gene: TRBV20-1; CDR3 DNA: TGCAGTGCTAGCCGTCCGGGACTAGCGACCGGGGACCTGTTTTTT; CDR3 protein: CSASRPGLATGDLFF
J gene: TRBJ1-3; D gene: NA; clone size: few; V gene: TRBV20-1; CDR3 DNA: TGCAGTGCTAGGGCCCCGCGGGGAGGCGCTGGAAACACCATATATTTT; CDR3 protein: CSARAPRGGAGNTIYF
J gene: TRBJ1-2; D gene: NA; clone size: NA; V gene: TRBV5-5; CDR3 DNA: TGTGCCAGCAGCTTGGCGGGGGACGGTCTCTATGGCTACACCTTC; CDR3 protein: CASSLAGDGLYGYTF